This T cell receptor (beta chain) was sequenced for a study of blood T cell repertoires in COVID-19. Study information: Sources were T cells, B-cell-depleted T cells, or PBMCs; the material itself was cDNA or gDNA.

V dropped 0 bases and J dropped 0 bases, with 9 bases sitting between them. CDR1 is KGHSH, CDR2 LQKENI, per germline. This CDR3 contains 15 residues. Per the study methods: Researchers report that nucleated cell counts were estimated from reference gene primer amplification. The repertoire was sequenced with immunoSEQ multiplex PCR; TCRdb's copy has only in-frame clones and lacks some. The V and J calls and the clone size are those of that table, but D and trimming were determined from the DNA. Counted here are 200,000 to 250,000 clones, approximately 91% occurring once; the ten biggest clones make up around 6%.

Sequencing input: peripheral blood. The clonotype originates from a man aged 55 to 70 who had recovered from COVID-19. V and J are TRBV18 and TRBJ2-7; no clear D. DNA for the CDR3: TGTGCCAGCTCACCACCTTCCAGAAGCTCCTACGAGCAGTACTTC. Protein sequence: CASSPPSRSSYEQYF.